This entry describes one T cell receptor beta chain. Its target is unknown. The sample comes from a study of blood T cells in healthy people across ages. Findings and caveats of the study: Donor CMV infection status was unknown, possibly confounding age-related changes in expanded clonotypes. Researchers judged that diversity estimates from one million T cells fell short of true values. Significant beta diversity loss was already apparent by age approximately 38, declining roughly linearly.

Germline loops: CDR1 MNHEY, CDR2 SMNVEV (reference sequence). This CDR3 region has 15 residues. With a J-beta primer mix and a sample-barcoded 5' primer, a second PCR ran about 7 to 12 cycles. Every molecule of cDNA carried a tag from a template-switch adaptor with 12 random nucleotides. TCRdb reprocessed the 5' RACE reads via MiXCR and lists one record per CDR3 protein. The repertoire holds over a million distinct CDR3 sequences, 35% to 45% seen once, with just over 4% in the top ten. Source material: blood. This sequence originates from a woman in her late teens or twenties in good health. The chain joins TRBV27 to TRBJ2-1; no clear D. The DNA end favors TRBJ2-7, so the J call may be wrong. The CDR3 spells CASSFYGSSYNEQYF. The DNA for the CDR3 is TGTGCCAGCAGTTTTTACGGAAGCTCCTACAATGAGCAGTACTTC.